The T cell receptor beta chain described here comes from a study of blood T cell repertoires in COVID-19. This clone was recorded only once. The V end was cut by 6 bases, the J end by 1 base, with 10 bases between. This CDR3 region has 13 residues. Germline V lookup: CDR1 MNHEY, CDR2 SVGAGI. Clones were sequenced by immunoSEQ multiplex PCR, and TCRdb holds only the in-frame ones, with some missing. This table has 310,000 or so clones, about 93% appearing once. Participant-reported clinical history was the basis for cohort assignment. Symptom resolution, clearance, or two negative PCRs marked donors in Cohort 3 as recovered.

This receptor was identified in a woman aged 30 to 39 who had recovered from COVID-19. The sample consisted of PBMCs or T cells enriched from blood (not recorded which). The chain employs TRBV6-5 and TRBJ2-7; tentative D call: TRBD1 (5 bases). The DNA for the CDR3 is TGTGCCAGCAGCCCGGACAAGTCCTACGAGCAGTACTTC. It codes for CASSPDKSYEQYF.